Only one count was recorded for the clone carrying this T cell receptor beta chain. These data come from a study of blood T cell repertoires in COVID-19. Assay used: immunoSEQ multiplex PCR; TCRdb lists only in-frame clones, some missing. In the table there are 200,000 to 300,000 clones, about nine tenths of which are singletons. The sequencing input was peripheral blood. This clonotype was sampled from a man in his sixties who had recovered from COVID-19.

DNA of the CDR3: TGTGCCAGCAGCTTGAGGACTAGCGGGGGAGATACGCAGTATTTT. It codes for CASSLRTSGGDTQYF. The V call is TRBV11-3, the J call TRBJ2-3; 13 bases fit TRBD2. Germline-derived CDR1 and CDR2 are SGHNT and YENEEA. The CDR3 consists of 15 residues. The trim removed 3 bases at V and 5 bases at J, leaving 2 bases unmatched.